This T cell receptor (beta chain) appears in the sequencing data of a study of blood T cell repertoires in COVID-19 (dated by TCRdb to between 2020 and 2021). About the full investigation: Collaborator samples came from the United States, Italy and Spain and covered acute and convalescent phases of COVID-19. The prospective study material was composed of cDNA or gDNA derived from T cells, B-cell-depleted T cells, or PBMCs. Nearly every sample came with metadata listing a de-identified subject ID, COVID-19 status, age in years and sex. Where available, HLA class I and class II types were obtained from metadata supplied by the sample provider rather than from assay-based typing. Subjects who had been exposed to COVID-19, were actively infected with it, or had recovered from it provided the deeply sampled blood TCRbeta repertoires that made up the dataset. The repertoires were released in a freely available public database intended as a resource for research on the immune response to SARS-CoV-2. Samples were obtained from the ongoing ImmuneRACE study (first 160 participants) and from approximately 1,200 subjects provided by 6 global collaborators. What the study reported, not specific to this receptor: The amount of clinical and demographic metadata varied by source and participant and was provided uncurated.

TCRbeta CDR3 regions were amplified from genomic DNA using the immunoSEQ Assay, a bias-controlled multiplex PCR. As for how the authors treated the data: The number of nucleated cells in each sample was estimated from the amplification of reference gene primers within the assay. To quantify the absolute abundance of each unique TCRbeta CDR3 rearrangement, sequence reads were collapsed and filtered. For each sample, productive Simpson clonality was calculated as the square root of Simpson's diversity index over productive rearrangements. TCRdb stores this immuneACCESS table with in-frame sequences only. Part of the clones is absent; in the studies checked, under half of the shortfall reflects unresolved V genes, and no reason is known for the rest. V, J and clone size derive from that table, while D and trimming were established from the DNA sequence. Here the sample has under 300,000 clones; around 90% occur a single time. About 0.79% of the sample is held by the ten biggest clonotypes.

This clone was seen only once. Its specific antigen is unknown. Qualities for individual bases were not recorded, and no much larger clone is one base off. One collaborating source in Seattle enrolled patients during active infection and followed them longitudinally through the course of disease. Collaborating institutions collected whole blood in K2EDTA tubes following their own protocols. For TCRbeta analysis, collaborators shipped samples as frozen whole blood, isolated PBMCs, or DNA extracted from either of those sample types. Sequences GTSNPN (CDR1) and SVGIG (CDR2) are obtained from the germline V gene (reference sequence). From the cysteine up to the phenylalanine, the CDR3 has a length of 23 residues. Only the CDR3 part of the read is kept: 69 bases, read in frame from the first base. Relative to germline, V is missing 0 bases and J is missing 3 bases, with 26 bases of the junction outside any gene match.

The specimen was peripheral blood. Here the chain combines TRBV30 and TRBJ1-2, and 12 junctional nucleotides match TRBD1. The receptor was isolated from a man aged 25 to 45 with COVID-19, enrolled during active disease. The CDR3 in this case is CAWSVRSLWVGTGGRGGDYGYTF. The DNA reads as follows: TGTGCCTGGAGTGTACGGTCGTTGTGGGTTGGGACAGGGGGCCGAGGTGGAGACTATGGCTACACCTTC.